This is a list of T cell receptor beta chains from one sample in a study of PD-1 blockade in mismatch repair-deficient tumors. The protocol was immunoSEQ multiplex PCR, while the TCRdb copy is restricted to in-frame clones and leaves out a portion. Of around 62,000 clones listed, around four fifths are singletons. This specimen consisted of peripheral blood, obtained 2 weeks after starting pembrolizumab. The receptors come from an adult with mismatch repair-deficient cancer. Both conserved end residues are part of each CDR3. Each record gives: CDR3 DNA, CDR3 protein, J gene, D gene, clone size, V gene. The D gene is left open where the match is weak. Only some rows state a clone size, as once, few, many or a class for expanded clones.

DNA: TGTGCCACCAGCAGAGTGACCAAAGAGACCCAGTACTTC
CDR3: CATSRVTKETQYF
J: TRBJ2-5
D: NA
size: NA
V: TRBV15

DNA: TGTGCCAGCAGCCCACAGGGGGTCTATGGCTACACCTTC
CDR3: CASSPQGVYGYTF
J: TRBJ1-2
D: TRBD1
size: NA
V: TRBV5-6

DNA: TGTGCCAGCAGCTTTAAGGACGGCTACAATGAGCAGTTCTTC
CDR3: CASSFKDGYNEQFF
J: TRBJ2-1
D: NA
size: few
V: TRBV7-6

DNA: TGTGCCTCTGTCCCCGCGTACGGATCCTACGAGCAGTACTTC
CDR3: CASVPAYGSYEQYF
J: TRBJ2-7
D: NA
size: NA
V: TRBV27

DNA: TGTGCCAGCAGCCAGACGACAGGGTTCCAGTACTTC
CDR3: CASSQTTGFQYF
J: TRBJ2-5
D: TRBD1
size: NA
V: TRBV14

DNA: TGTGCCAGCTCACCACCTCGCGGGACAGGGCCCTACGAGCAGTACTTC
CDR3: CASSPPRGTGPYEQYF
J: TRBJ2-7
D: TRBD1
size: NA
V: TRBV18

DNA: TGCGCCAGCAGCCCCGCACCAGCTGGGGCCAACGTCCTGACTTTC
CDR3: CASSPAPAGANVLTF
J: TRBJ2-6
D: NA
size: NA
V: TRBV5-1

DNA: TGTGCCAGCAGCCCCCTCTCCCGAACTAGCGGGAAAATCTACGAGCAGTACTTC
CDR3: CASSPLSRTSGKIYEQYF
J: TRBJ2-7
D: TRBD2
size: NA
V: TRBV11-2

DNA: TGTGCCAGCAGCCAAGATCTGGGGACAGGGTCCTACGAGCAGTACTTC
CDR3: CASSQDLGTGSYEQYF
J: TRBJ2-7
D: TRBD1
size: NA
V: TRBV4-2

DNA: TGTGCCATCAGTGGAGCAAGAGGAGGGATGGATGAGCAGTTCTTC
CDR3: CAISGARGGMDEQFF
J: TRBJ2-1
D: NA
size: NA
V: TRBV10-3

DNA: TGTGCCAGCAGTGATTATCGGGGGGAGGAACAGCCCCAGCATTTT
CDR3: CASSDYRGEEQPQHF
J: TRBJ1-5
D: NA
size: NA
V: TRBV6-1